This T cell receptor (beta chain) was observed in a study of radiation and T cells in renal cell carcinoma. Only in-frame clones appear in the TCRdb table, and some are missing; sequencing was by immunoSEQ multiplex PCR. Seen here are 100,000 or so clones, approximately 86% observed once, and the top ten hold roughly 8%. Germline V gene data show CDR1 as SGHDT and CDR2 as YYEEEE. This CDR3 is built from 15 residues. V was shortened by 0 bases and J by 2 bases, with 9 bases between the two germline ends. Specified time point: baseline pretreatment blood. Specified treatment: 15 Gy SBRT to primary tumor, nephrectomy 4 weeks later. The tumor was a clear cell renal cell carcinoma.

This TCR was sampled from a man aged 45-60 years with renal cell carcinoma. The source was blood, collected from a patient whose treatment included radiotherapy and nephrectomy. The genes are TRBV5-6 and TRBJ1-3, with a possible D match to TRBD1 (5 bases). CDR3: CASSLGRAPGNTIYF. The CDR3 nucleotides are TGTGCCAGCAGCTTGGGCAGGGCTCCTGGAAACACCATATATTTT. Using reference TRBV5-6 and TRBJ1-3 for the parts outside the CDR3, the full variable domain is DAGVTQSPTHLIKTRGQQVTLRCSPKSGHDTVSWYQQALGQGPQFIFQYYEEEERQRGNFPDRFSGHQFPNYSSELNVNALLLGDSALYLCASSLGRAPGNTIYFGEGSWLTVV.